Here is one T cell receptor (beta chain) with its context. Its antigen is still unknown. These data are taken from a study of shared clonotypes between healthy human individuals. Findings of the study overall: Generation probabilities of non-shared clonotypes were lower (relative to those shared by all four donors). Shared across a few donors were around 5% of the naive CD4 clonotypes.

Cells designated naive CD8 were CD45RO-negative and were positively selected for CCR7, with terminally differentiated effector memory CD45RA+ cells excluded. Donors were healthy HIV-negative adults without recent acute infections or vaccinations. The J segment lost 0 bases and the V segment lost 0 bases, leaving 2 bases of the junction unmatched. The length of the CDR3 is 16 residues. The V gene's germline CDR1 is SGDLS and CDR2 YYNGEE. Per the authors' pipeline: ImmunoSEQ supplied junction-only sequences lacking quality scores, so filtering was different. The protocol was immunoSEQ multiplex PCR, while the TCRdb copy is restricted to in-frame clones and leaves out a portion. Clonal size and the V and J genes are those of that table, whereas D and trimming came from the DNA. The repertoire consists of 550,000 to 600,000 clones, with roughly 98% occurring once and the leading ten covering 0.3%.

Source material: naive CD8+ T cells sorted from blood. V gene TRBV9 combines with J gene TRBJ2-2; 7 nucleotides line up with TRBD1. This TCR was recovered from a man between 25 and 39 years old in good health. The CDR3 DNA reads TGTGCCAGCAGCGTAGAGGGGACAGCGAACACCGGGGAGCTGTTTTTT. Its protein product is CASSVEGTANTGELFF.